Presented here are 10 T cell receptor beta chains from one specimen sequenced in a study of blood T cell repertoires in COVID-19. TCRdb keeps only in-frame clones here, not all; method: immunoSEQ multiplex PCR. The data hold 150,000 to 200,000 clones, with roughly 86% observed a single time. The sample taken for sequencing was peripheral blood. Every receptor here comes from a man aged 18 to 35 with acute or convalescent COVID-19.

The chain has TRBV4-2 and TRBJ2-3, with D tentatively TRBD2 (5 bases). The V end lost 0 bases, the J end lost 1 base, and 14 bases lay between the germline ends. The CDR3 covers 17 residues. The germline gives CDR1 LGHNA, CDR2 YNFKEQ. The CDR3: CASSQEWAGQGTDTQYF. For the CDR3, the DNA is TGTGCCAGCAGCCAAGAATGGGCGGGCCAGGGCACAGATACGCAGTATTTT.

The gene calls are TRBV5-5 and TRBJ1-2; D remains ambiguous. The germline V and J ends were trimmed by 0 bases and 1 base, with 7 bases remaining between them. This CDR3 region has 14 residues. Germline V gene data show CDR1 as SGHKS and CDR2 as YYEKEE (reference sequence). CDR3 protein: CASSLVPSNYGYTF. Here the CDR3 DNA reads TGTGCCAGCAGCTTGGTACCGAGTAACTATGGCTACACCTTC.

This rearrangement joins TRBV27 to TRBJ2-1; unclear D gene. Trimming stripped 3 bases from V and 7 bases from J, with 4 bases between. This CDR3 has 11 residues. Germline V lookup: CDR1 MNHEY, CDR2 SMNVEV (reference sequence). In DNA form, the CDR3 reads TGTGCCAGCAGTTTCGGGAATGAGCAGTTCTTC. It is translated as CASSFGNEQFF.

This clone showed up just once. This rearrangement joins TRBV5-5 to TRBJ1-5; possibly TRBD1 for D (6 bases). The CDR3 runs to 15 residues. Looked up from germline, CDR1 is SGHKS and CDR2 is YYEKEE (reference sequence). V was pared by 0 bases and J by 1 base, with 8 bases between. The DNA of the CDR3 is TGTGCCAGCAGCTTGGGGACAGTCAGCAATCAGCCCCAGCATTTT. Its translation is CASSLGTVSNQPQHF.

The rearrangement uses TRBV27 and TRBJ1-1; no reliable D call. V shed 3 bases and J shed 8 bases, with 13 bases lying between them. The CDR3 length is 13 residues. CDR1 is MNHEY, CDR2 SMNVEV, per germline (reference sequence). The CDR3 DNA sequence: TGTGCCAGCAGTTTTAACGGGGAGGTGGAAGCTTTCTTT. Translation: CASSFNGEVEAFF.

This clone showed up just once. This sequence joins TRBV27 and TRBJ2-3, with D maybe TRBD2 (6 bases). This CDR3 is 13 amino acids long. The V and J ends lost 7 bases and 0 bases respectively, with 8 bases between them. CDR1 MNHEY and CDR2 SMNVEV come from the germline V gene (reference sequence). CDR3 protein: CASTGGSTDTQYF. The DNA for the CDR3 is TGTGCCAGCACCGGGGGAAGCACAGATACGCAGTATTTT.

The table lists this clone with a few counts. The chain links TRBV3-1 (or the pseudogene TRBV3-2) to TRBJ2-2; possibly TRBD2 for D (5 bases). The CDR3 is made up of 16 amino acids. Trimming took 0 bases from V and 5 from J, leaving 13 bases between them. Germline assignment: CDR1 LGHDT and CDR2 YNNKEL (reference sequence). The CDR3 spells CASSQDVQPGTGELFF. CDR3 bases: TGTGCCAGCAGCCAAGATGTACAACCGGGGACCGGGGAGCTGTTTTTT.

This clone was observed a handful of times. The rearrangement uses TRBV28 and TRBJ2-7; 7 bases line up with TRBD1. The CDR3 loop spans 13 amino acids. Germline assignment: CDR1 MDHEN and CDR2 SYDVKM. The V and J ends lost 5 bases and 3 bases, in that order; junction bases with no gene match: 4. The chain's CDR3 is CASSLTGDYEQYV. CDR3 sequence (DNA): TGTGCCAGCAGTCTAACAGGGGACTACGAGCAGTACGTC.

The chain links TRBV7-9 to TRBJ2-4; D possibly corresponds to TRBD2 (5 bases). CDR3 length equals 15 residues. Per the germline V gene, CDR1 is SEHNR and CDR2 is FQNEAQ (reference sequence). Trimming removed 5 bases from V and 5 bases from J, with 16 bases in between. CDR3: CASSTRTLGENIQYF. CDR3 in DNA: TGTGCCAGCAGCACTCGTACACTGGGAGAAAACATTCAGTACTTC. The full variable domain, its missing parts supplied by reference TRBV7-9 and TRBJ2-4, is DTGVSQNPRHKITKRGQNVTFRCDPISEHNRLYWYRQTLGQGPEFLTYFQNEAQLEKSRLLSDRFSAERPKGSFSTLEIQRTEQGDSAMYLCASSTRTLGENIQYFGAGTRLSVL.

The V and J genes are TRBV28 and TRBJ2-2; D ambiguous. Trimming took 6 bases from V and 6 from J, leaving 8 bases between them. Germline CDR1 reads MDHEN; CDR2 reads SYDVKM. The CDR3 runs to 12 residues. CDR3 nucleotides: TGTGCCAGCAGGCTAGGTTCCGGGGAGCTGTTTTTT. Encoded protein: CASRLGSGELFF.